Below, 21 T cell receptor beta chains from the same sample are listed, as sequenced in a study of OX40 agonist ivuxolimab in advanced cancers. Generated by immunoSEQ multiplex PCR, the TCRdb table keeps only in-frame clones and is missing some. The sample carries more than 9,500 clones, around four fifths recorded once. This sample comprised CD4+ or CD8+ T cells sorted from blood, obtained in a trial of the OX40 agonist ivuxolimab. The receptor set was obtained from an adult with an advanced solid tumor such as melanoma, head and neck, liver or kidney cancer.

The chain uses TRBV9 and TRBJ2-7; D gene uncertain. Germline CDR1 SGDLS, CDR2 YYNGEE. Between the trimmed V and J ends, which lost 1 base and 4 bases, there was a span of 12 bases. The CDR3 extends over 14 amino acids. CDR3 DNA: TGTGCCAGCAGCGTACGAGCCGACACTTACGAGCAGTACTTC. It specifies CASSVRADTYEQYF. Filled out from reference TRBV9 and TRBJ2-7, the complete variable domain reads DSGVTQTPKHLITATGQRVTLRCSPRSGDLSVYWYQQSLDQGLQFLIQYYNGEERAKGNILERFSAQQFPDLHSELNLSSLELGDSALYFCASSVRADTYEQYFGPGTRLTVT.

The rearrangement links TRBV27 to TRBJ2-2, with D perhaps TRBD2 (5 bases). Trimming took 6 bases from V and 5 from J, leaving 10 bases between them. Germline CDR1 MNHEY, CDR2 SMNVEV (reference sequence). This CDR3 comprises 13 residues. As DNA, the CDR3 is TGTGCCAGCAGAATACTAGGAACCGGGGAGCTGTTTTTT. This sequence encodes CASRILGTGELFF.

The rearrangement joins TRBV5-4 to TRBJ2-1, with D perhaps assigned TRBD1 or TRBD2 (5 bases each). The CDR3 runs 16 residues. Germline V CDR1 and CDR2: SGHNT, YYREEE (reference sequence). The germline V and J ends were trimmed by 3 bases and 0 bases, with 13 bases remaining between them. CDR3 region: CASSWDLTSSYNEQFF. The CDR3 DNA follows: TGTGCCAGCAGCTGGGACCTGACGAGCTCCTACAATGAGCAGTTCTTC.

This sequence joins TRBV18 and TRBJ1-2, with 8 positions matching TRBD1. J was trimmed by 4 bases and V by 3 bases; bases with no gene match: 4. The V gene's germline CDR1 is KGHSH and CDR2 LQKENI. This CDR3 has 14 amino acids. CDR3 loop: CASSPSTGAYGYTF. Written as DNA, the CDR3 is TGTGCCAGCTCACCTTCGACAGGGGCCTATGGCTACACCTTC.

This clone occurred once. The V and J genes are TRBV11-2 and TRBJ1-2, with 9 bases aligning to TRBD1. V trimming: 5 bases; J trimming: 7 bases; junction bases outside the gene matches: 11. The CDR3 totals 15 residues. Per the germline V gene, CDR1 is SGHAT and CDR2 is FQNNGV. CDR3 protein: CASSAQDRGAGGYTF. The CDR3, as DNA: TGTGCCAGCAGCGCCCAGGACAGGGGAGCCGGTGGCTACACCTTC.

This rearrangement joins TRBV19 to TRBJ1-2; TRBD1 matches 8 bases. The length of the CDR3 is 14 residues. Germline trimming cut 2 bases from V and 9 bases from J; bases unmatched to any gene: 8. CDR1 and CDR2 (germline): LNHDA, SQIVND (reference sequence). The CDR3, as DNA: TGTGCCAGTAGTATAACCCCAGGGGGCAATAGCTACACCTTC. This codes for CASSITPGGNSYTF.

This rearrangement joins TRBV19 to TRBJ2-3; TRBD2 agrees at 8 bases. The germline V gene encodes CDR1 LNHDA and CDR2 SQIVND (reference sequence). J gave up 3 bases and V 1 base, and 6 bases lay outside the gene matches. The CDR3 totals 16 residues. The CDR3: CASSIGISGVTDTQYF. The CDR3 DNA sequence: TGTGCCAGTAGTATAGGAATTAGCGGGGTAACAGATACGCAGTATTTT.

This chain connects TRBV28 to TRBJ2-7, with no clear D. V shed 3 bases and J shed 7 bases, with 13 bases lying between them. Germline CDR1 MDHEN, CDR2 SYDVKM. This CDR3 is 13 amino acids long. The CDR3 sequence is CASSFPSPTEQYF. Written as DNA, the CDR3 is TGTGCCAGCAGTTTCCCCTCCCCTACGGAGCAGTACTTC.

J is TRBJ1-1 and V is TRBV5-1; D is possibly TRBD1 (6 bases). In germline, CDR1 is SGHRS, CDR2 YFSETQ. V lost 1 base and J lost 8, with 6 bases in between. CDR3 length: 11 amino acids. The CDR3 DNA sequence: TGCGCCAGCAGCTTGAGGGGGGAAGCTTTCTTT. Translation gives CASSLRGEAFF. Full variable domain (outside the CDR3, taken from reference TRBV5-1 and TRBJ1-1): KAGVTQTPRYLIKTRGQQVTLSCSPISGHRSVSWYQQTPGQGLQFLFEYFSETQRNKGNFPGRFSGRQFSNSRSEMNVSTLELGDSALYLCASSLRGEAFFGQGTRLTVV.

The chain joins TRBV11-2 to TRBJ1-1; maybe TRBD1 (6 bases). Per the germline V gene, CDR1 is SGHAT and CDR2 is FQNNGV. Trimming took off 11 bases at V and 7 bases at J, with 20 bases between the two ends. The CDR3 contains 13 residues. The chain's CDR3 is CAVVSRGQGEAFF. In DNA, the CDR3 is TGTGCCGTCGTGAGTCGGGGGCAGGGTGAAGCTTTCTTT.

The gene calls are TRBV19 and TRBJ1-1, with 11 bases matching TRBD1. Trimming removed 5 bases from V and 4 bases from J; junction bases left unmatched: 9. CDR1 is LNHDA, CDR2 SQIVND, per germline (reference sequence). This CDR3 spans 16 amino acids. CDR3 residues: CASSAPGTGGFTEAFF. CDR3 sequence (DNA): TGTGCCAGTAGTGCCCCTGGGACAGGGGGTTTCACTGAAGCTTTCTTT.

This clone was counted a few times. The genes are TRBV27 and TRBJ2-3, with D hard to call. Germline CDR1 reads MNHEY; CDR2 reads SMNVEV (reference sequence). V lost 3 bases and J lost 4, with 2 bases in between. CDR3 length: 11 amino acids. CDR3 bases: TGTGCCAGCAGTTTTTCAGATACGCAGTATTTT. It translates to CASSFSDTQYF.

The J gene is TRBJ2-7, the V gene TRBV5-1, with no clear D. CDR1 SGHRS and CDR2 YFSETQ come from the germline V gene. Trimming left V 3 bases short and J 1 base short, with 8 bases between. The CDR3 spans 13 residues. The CDR3 is CASSWDLSYEQYF. In DNA form, the CDR3 reads TGCGCCAGCAGCTGGGATTTATCCTACGAGCAGTACTTC.

The genes are TRBV7-9 and TRBJ1-1; possible D gene TRBD1, 5 bases. V was clipped by 4 bases and J by 7 bases, with 7 bases between them. Germline V lookup: CDR1 SEHNR, CDR2 FQNEAQ (reference sequence). The CDR3 sequence is 11 residues long. The CDR3 DNA follows: TGTGCCAGCAGCTGGGGCCGTGAAGCTTTCTTT. Translation gives CASSWGREAFF.

The chain combines TRBV19 with TRBJ1-3, with D possibly being TRBD1 (5 bases). Germline CDR1 reads LNHDA; CDR2 reads SQIVND (reference sequence). This CDR3 region has 13 residues. Between the trimmed V and J ends, which lost 6 bases and 6 bases, there was a span of 12 bases. CDR3 sequence: CASSGAGANTIYF. CDR3 nucleotides: TGTGCCAGTAGCGGGGCCGGGGCAAACACCATATATTTT.

This chain connects TRBV5-4 to TRBJ2-1; 7 bases match TRBD2. This CDR3 comprises 14 residues. Per the germline V gene, CDR1 is SGHNT and CDR2 is YYREEE (reference sequence). With V trimmed by 3 bases and J by 7 bases, 7 bases remained unmatched. CDR3 nucleotides: TGTGCCAGCAGCTCCTGGGGGGGGGAAAATGAGCAGTTCTTC. Translated: CASSSWGGENEQFF.

This chain links TRBV30 with TRBJ2-3, with D possibly being TRBD1 (6 bases). Trimming removed 2 bases at V and 1 base at J, with 13 bases between. Germline V gene sequence: CDR1 GTSNPN, CDR2 SVGIG (reference sequence). The CDR3 loop spans 15 amino acids. As DNA, the CDR3 is TGTGCCTGGAGTACCCAGGGGATGGGCACAGATACGCAGTATTTT. Translation: CAWSTQGMGTDTQYF.

This clone was detected a few times. The chain has TRBV4-1 and TRBJ2-7, with D unclear. Trimming took 4 bases from V and 0 from J, leaving 19 bases between them. CDR1 MGHRA and CDR2 YSYEKL come from the germline V gene. This CDR3 comprises 17 residues. The CDR3 region is CASSREPTASSSYEQYF. CDR3 nucleotides: TGCGCCAGCAGCCGAGAACCAACAGCGTCGAGCTCCTACGAGCAGTACTTC.

The rearrangement links TRBV7-3 to TRBJ2-5; the D gene could be TRBD1 or TRBD2 (6 bases each). With 1 base removed from V and 7 bases from J, the gap between germline ends came to 16 bases. CDR1 and CDR2 from the germline V gene are SGHTA and FQGTGA. This CDR3 is 15 amino acids long. The DNA for the CDR3 is TGTGCCAGCAGCTTAATCGGAGGGGGGCCAACGACCCAGTACTTC. It specifies CASSLIGGGPTTQYF.

The sample holds one count of this clone. J is TRBJ2-7 and V is TRBV27, with TRBD1 as a possible D gene (6 bases). V lost 1 base and J lost 2, with 15 bases in between. Germline V gene sequence: CDR1 MNHEY, CDR2 SMNVEV (reference sequence). CDR3 length: 16 amino acids. The CDR3 here is CASSLYPQGPTYEQYF. CDR3 sequence (DNA): TGTGCCAGCAGTTTATACCCCCAGGGGCCCACCTACGAGCAGTACTTC.

This clone was observed a handful of times. At one of its ends the junction is not consistent with the germline gene, which may arise from a read error. The V call is TRBV5-3, the J call TRBJ1-6; 9 bases are a match to TRBD1. TRBV5-3 is classed as an ORF, of uncertain function. The CDR3 covers 15 residues. Written as DNA, the CDR3 is TGTGCCAGCAGCTCAGGGACAGGGAATAATTCACCCCTCCACTTT. Encoded protein: CASSSGTGNNSPLHF.